Listed here is a single TCR beta chain. The antigen is unknown. These data originate in a study of cytomegalovirus exposure and HLA in healthy donors. General study points: Previous analysis showed most TCR beta V segments were productive about 87% or about 30% of the time.

Each of the donors was a healthy bone marrow donor. 60 Vbeta and 13 Jbeta primers were used in PCR. As handled by the study authors: In a later analysis, 60 million to 90 million unique TCR beta chains included roughly 11 million shared by two or more donors. Profiled with immunoSEQ multiplex PCR; TCRdb holds only in-frame clones, not every one. V, J and clone size were drawn from that table, and D and trimming were deduced from the DNA. The sample yields about 130,000 clones, of which the top ten take up 2.2%. V was pared by 1 base and J by 2 bases, with 8 bases between. Germline V lookup: CDR1 SGHAT, CDR2 FQDESV (reference sequence). This CDR3 comprises 14 residues.

The gene calls are TRBV11-1 and TRBJ1-2; D call uncertain. The sequenced sample was PBMCs. The TCR was taken from a man between 40 and 49 years old in good health and CMV-seronegative. The CDR3: CASSLDSANYGYTF. CDR3 bases: TGTGCCAGCAGCTTAGATTCAGCGAACTATGGCTACACCTTC.